This T cell receptor beta chain was captured in a study of blood T cell repertoires in COVID-19. Assay used: immunoSEQ multiplex PCR; TCRdb lists only in-frame clones, some missing. The sample lists approximately 470,000 clones; 87% were seen once. V lost 3 bases and J lost 8; bases outside the gene matches: 4. Germline V gene lookup returns CDR1 WNHNN and CDR2 SYGVQD (reference sequence). CDR3 length: 14 residues. The sample was PBMCs or T cells enriched from blood (not recorded which). This clonotype was obtained from a woman between 18 and 29 years old who had recovered from COVID-19. This rearrangement joins TRBV10-1 to TRBJ1-6, with 7 bases aligning to TRBD1. The CDR3 spells CASSDGTEDSPLHF. Written as DNA, the CDR3 is TGCGCCAGCAGTGACGGGACAGAGGATTCACCCCTCCACTTT.